This T cell receptor (beta chain) comes out of a study of shared clonotypes between healthy human individuals. General study points: Sampling involved blood alone; tissue repertoires likely differ.

The study drew all its donors from Caucasian adults living in Nashville, Tennessee. Sequencing used immunoSEQ multiplex PCR; TCRdb keeps in-frame clones, though not all of them. Of more than 2,000,000 clones in the sample, approximately 90% were seen once. About this clone: Its antigen is not identified.

CDR3 length: 13 residues. The germline CDR1 and CDR2 sequences are GTSNPN and SVGIG (reference sequence). The V end was cut by 1 base, the J end by 9 bases, with 13 bases between. The material sequenced was naive CD4+ T cells sorted from blood. Subset in this sample: CD45RA+ positively selected. The origin of this receptor is a man aged 18 to 30 in good health. The genes are TRBV30 and TRBJ2-1; TRBD1 might be the D (6 bases). In DNA, the CDR3 is TGTGCCTGGAGTGGCTGGGGGCAAGGTGAGCAGTTCTTC. Protein: CAWSGWGQGEQFF. The entire variable domain, with the rest obtained from reference TRBV30 and TRBJ2-1, is as follows: SQTIHQWPATLVQPVGSPLSLECTVEGTSNPNLYWYRQAAGRGLQLLFYSVGIGQISSEVPQNLSASRPQDRQFILSSKKLLLSDSGFYLCAWSGWGQGEQFFGPGTRLTVL.